The 24 T cell receptor beta chains reported below all come from one sample, sequenced in a study of CD8 T cells in Susac syndrome. Reverse transcription of about 0.5 to 1 ug RNA was carried out with random hexamers. TCRdb ran MiXCR on the immunoSEQ multiplex PCR reads and lists one entry per CDR3 protein. The table shows roughly 100,000 distinct CDR3 sequences, with 90% to 97% occurring only once. The sequenced sample consisted of CD8+ T cells from PBMCs. Every receptor here comes from a human donor with Susac syndrome.

The V and J genes are TRBV13 and TRBJ2-1; TRBD1 agrees at 8 bases. V was pared by 1 base and J by 6 bases, with 11 bases of the junction left unmatched. CDR1 is PRHDT, CDR2 FYEKMQ, per germline (reference sequence). The CDR3 length is 17 residues. CDR3 nucleotide sequence: TGTGCCAGCAGCTTAGATTTCTTGGCAGGGGGCCGCAATGAGCAGTTCTTC. Its protein is CASSLDFLAGGRNEQFF.

The gene calls are TRBV2 and TRBJ2-7, with TRBD2 as a possible D gene (6 bases). Germline loops: CDR1 SNHLY, CDR2 FYNNEI. The CDR3 is 16 amino acids. V gave up 8 bases and J gave up 0 bases, with 20 bases separating them. The CDR3 DNA reads as TGTGCCAGCCGTATGACAACGGCGGGGTTCTCCTACGAGCAGTACTTC. Residues: CASRMTTAGFSYEQYF. Drawing the rest from reference TRBV2 and TRBJ2-7, the complete variable domain is EPEVTQTPSHQVTQMGQEVILRCVPISNHLYFYWYRQILGQKVEFLVSFYNNEISEKSEIFDDQFSVERPDGSNFTLKIRSTKLEDSAMYFCASRMTTAGFSYEQYFGPGTRLTVT.

CDR3 coding DNA: TGCAGCGTTGGGACCGGGATCAATCAGCCCCAGCATTTT. Translated: CSVGTGINQPQHF. The chain links TRBV29-1 to TRBJ1-5; D is ambiguous. V dropped 4 bases and J dropped 3 bases, with 10 bases sitting between them. Germline values: CDR1 SQVTM, CDR2 ANQGSEA. The CDR3 runs to 13 residues.

V gene TRBV27 combines with J gene TRBJ2-7; possibly TRBD1 for D (6 bases). The germline V and J ends were trimmed by 6 bases and 6 bases, with 15 bases remaining between them. The CDR3 covers 13 residues. In germline, CDR1 is MNHEY, CDR2 SMNVEV (reference sequence). The CDR3: CASRTQGFGEQYF. As DNA, the CDR3 is TGTGCCAGCAGAACACAGGGTTTCGGCGAGCAGTACTTC.

The genes are TRBV6-1 and TRBJ2-4, with D uncertain. Trimming stripped 1 base from V and 0 bases from J, with 10 bases between. The CDR3 covers 16 residues. Germline V gene sequence: CDR1 MNHNS, CDR2 SASEGT. CDR3 bases: TGTGCCAGCAGTGAAGGAGTTTGGATAGCCAAAAACATTCAGTACTTC. Encoded protein: CASSEGVWIAKNIQYF.

V usage is TRBV12-3 or TRBV12-4 and J usage is TRBJ1-2, with 9 bases matching TRBD1. V shed 5 bases, J shed 1 base, and the junction held 5 bases outside the gene matches. The CDR3 spans 15 residues. DNA for the CDR3: TGTGCCAGCAGTCCTACAGGGGGCGGTAACTATGGCTACACCTTC. Protein product: CASSPTGGGNYGYTF.

The chain combines TRBV5-5 with TRBJ2-1; D ambiguous. Trimming shortened V by 2 bases and J by 10 bases, and 4 bases separated the two germline ends. Germline-derived CDR1 and CDR2 are SGHKS and YYEKEE (reference sequence). This CDR3 has 10 residues. The CDR3 sequence is CASSFIEQFF. The CDR3 nucleotides read TGTGCCAGCAGCTTTATAGAGCAGTTCTTC.

This chain uses TRBV27 with TRBJ2-5, with D unresolved. Germline CDR1 and CDR2: MNHEY and SMNVEV (reference sequence). V was clipped by 0 bases and J by 1 base, with 9 bases between them. The CDR3 length is 15 residues. Written as DNA, the CDR3 is TGTGCCAGCAGTTTATCTCCCAGCCTCCAAGAGACCCAGTACTTC. Translating it yields CASSLSPSLQETQYF.

This clonotype came up once. The chain recombines TRBV5-8 with TRBJ1-2, with D possibly TRBD1 on 5 matching bases. The germline V gene has CDR1 SGHTS and CDR2 YDEGEE. V lost 9 bases to trimming and J lost 3 bases, with 15 bases between them. CDR3 length: 13 amino acids. The CDR3 bases are TGTGCCACACGGGACGGAAGTTACTATGGCTACACCTTC. It specifies CATRDGSYYGYTF. Drawing the rest from reference TRBV5-8 and TRBJ1-2, the complete variable domain is EAGVTQSPTHLIKTRGQQATLRCSPISGHTSVYWYQQALGLGLQFLLWYDEGEERNRGNFPPRFSGRQFPNYSSELNVNALELEDSALYLCATRDGSYYGYTFGSGTRLTVV.

This clonotype was detected once. The J gene is TRBJ2-7, the V gene TRBV6-5, with no clear D. The germline V gene encodes CDR1 MNHEY and CDR2 SVGAGI. CDR3 length: 12 residues. Between the trimmed V and J ends, which lost 0 bases and 7 bases, there was a span of 7 bases. The CDR3 spells CASSYSLGEQYF. The CDR3 region has the DNA TGTGCCAGCAGTTACTCCTTGGGAGAGCAGTACTTC.

The chain has TRBV11-2 and TRBJ2-5, with D unresolved. Trimming took 0 bases from V and 3 from J, leaving 8 bases between them. The germline gives CDR1 SGHAT, CDR2 FQNNGV. This CDR3 has 14 residues. This chain's CDR3 is CASSLDPEKETQYF. CDR3 coding DNA: TGTGCCAGCAGCTTAGACCCCGAAAAAGAGACCCAGTACTTC.

The V gene is TRBV9, the J gene TRBJ2-5, with 10 positions matching TRBD2. Germline lookup yields CDR1 SGDLS and CDR2 YYNGEE. The trim removed 3 bases at V and 3 bases at J, leaving 5 bases unmatched. The CDR3 has 15 residues. CDR3 nucleotide sequence: TGTGCCAGCAGCGCTACCGGGACTAGCGAAGAGACCCAGTACTTC. Its translation: CASSATGTSEETQYF. Combining the CDR3 with reference TRBV9 and TRBJ2-5 gives the whole variable domain DSGVTQTPKHLITATGQRVTLRCSPRSGDLSVYWYQQSLDQGLQFLIQYYNGEERAKGNILERFSAQQFPDLHSELNLSSLELGDSALYFCASSATGTSEETQYFGPGTRLLVL.

The rearrangement links TRBV18 to TRBJ1-6; D gene uncertain. V was clipped by 2 bases and J by 7 bases, with 6 bases between them. This CDR3 is 13 amino acids long. CDR1 is KGHSH, CDR2 LQKENI, per germline. CDR3 loop: CASSPLENSPLHF. Written as DNA, the CDR3 is TGTGCCAGCTCACCATTAGAAAATTCACCCCTCCACTTT.

The CDR3 loop is CASSVALFDGTSVYGYTF. CDR3 in DNA: TGTGCCAGCAGCGTAGCCCTCTTCGACGGGACAAGCGTCTATGGCTACACCTTC. This chain uses TRBV9 with TRBJ1-2; TRBD1 might be the D (6 bases). The CDR3 is 18 residues long. CDR1 is SGDLS, CDR2 YYNGEE, per germline. Trimming stripped 0 bases from V and 4 bases from J, with 22 bases between. Looking up the rest from reference TRBV9 and TRBJ1-2 gives the full variable domain: DSGVTQTPKHLITATGQRVTLRCSPRSGDLSVYWYQQSLDQGLQFLIQYYNGEERAKGNILERFSAQQFPDLHSELNLSSLELGDSALYFCASSVALFDGTSVYGYTFGSGTRLTVV.

The rearrangement links TRBV19 to TRBJ2-3; D ambiguous. Germline loops: CDR1 LNHDA, CDR2 SQIVND (reference sequence). The V gene lost 4 bases and the J gene lost 3 bases, with 11 bases spanning the gap. This CDR3 comprises 14 residues. The CDR3 sequence: CASSNQEWTDTQYF. CDR3 coding DNA: TGTGCCAGTAGTAACCAGGAGTGGACAGATACGCAGTATTTT.

The chain is built from TRBV20-1 and TRBJ2-7, with D possibly TRBD1 on 6 matching bases. CDR1 is DFQATT and CDR2 is SNEGSKA in the germline V gene (reference sequence). The germline V and J ends were trimmed by 1 base and 4 bases, with 14 bases remaining between them. The CDR3 is 14 residues long. The CDR3 DNA sequence: TGCAGTGCTAGAGTACAGGACAGAGCTTACGAGCAGTACTTC. This encodes CSARVQDRAYEQYF.

V is TRBV20-1 and J is TRBJ1-4, with TRBD1 as a possible D gene (6 bases). The CDR3 is 15 residues long. V gave up 6 bases and J gave up 0 bases, with 14 bases separating them. Germline CDR1 is DFQATT and CDR2 is SNEGSKA (reference sequence). CDR3: CSAPTGLPTNEKLFF. The DNA of the CDR3 is TGCAGTGCGCCCACAGGGCTACCAACTAATGAAAAACTGTTTTTT.

This rearrangement joins TRBV20-1 to TRBJ1-2; D is unresolved. CDR3 length: 15 amino acids. Trimming removed 1 base at V and 7 bases at J, with 19 bases between. Germline V gene sequence: CDR1 DFQATT, CDR2 SNEGSKA (reference sequence). For the CDR3, the DNA is TGCAGTGCTAGAGGCTTCGACATGCTATCCGTTGGCTACACCTTC. Its translation is CSARGFDMLSVGYTF.

This clonotype is a singleton in its sample. The chain joins TRBV2 to TRBJ2-2; a possible D gene is TRBD1 (6 bases). The ends were cut back, 0 bases at V and 1 base at J, with 15 bases in the middle. The CDR3 covers 18 residues. Looked up from germline, CDR1 is SNHLY and CDR2 is FYNNEI. The CDR3 region has the DNA TGTGCCAGCAGTGAAGCCGACGGCTGGACAGAGAACACCGGGGAGCTGTTTTTT. As protein: CASSEADGWTENTGELFF.

The V call is TRBV15, the J call TRBJ2-7; TRBD2 might be the D (5 bases). The germline V and J ends were trimmed by 0 bases and 2 bases, with 11 bases remaining between them. The CDR3 loop spans 15 amino acids. CDR1 and CDR2 from the germline V gene are LNHNV and YYDKDF (reference sequence). The CDR3 loop reads CATSRDPVGTYEQYF. The DNA of the CDR3 is TGTGCCACCAGCAGAGATCCCGTCGGGACCTACGAGCAGTACTTC.

The chain combines TRBV7-9 with TRBJ2-3; D could derive from TRBD1 or TRBD2 (5 bases each). This CDR3 contains 16 residues. V lost 4 bases to trimming and J lost 0 bases, with 14 bases between them. Germline V gene sequence: CDR1 SEHNR, CDR2 FQNEAQ (reference sequence). Here the CDR3 DNA reads TGTGCCAGCAGCTCTCTGGGACCCGCTAGCACAGATACGCAGTATTTT. As protein: CASSSLGPASTDTQYF. The variable domain in full, with the rest retrieved from reference TRBV7-9 and TRBJ2-3, is DTGVSQNPRHKITKRGQNVTFRCDPISEHNRLYWYRQTLGQGPEFLTYFQNEAQLEKSRLLSDRFSAERPKGSFSTLEIQRTEQGDSAMYLCASSSLGPASTDTQYFGPGTRLTVL.

This clonotype was counted once. The rearrangement uses TRBV5-1 and TRBJ2-7; D might be TRBD1 (6 bases). Germline values: CDR1 SGHRS, CDR2 YFSETQ. This CDR3 has 13 residues. Trimming cost V 3 bases and J 2 bases, with 9 bases left between them. CDR3 loop: CASSSDSTYEQYF. As DNA, the CDR3 is TGCGCCAGCAGCTCGGACAGCACCTACGAGCAGTACTTC.

This clonotype occurred once. The chain employs TRBV7-9 and TRBJ2-7; D is possibly TRBD1 or TRBD2 (5 bases each). V lost 3 bases to trimming and J lost 7 bases, with 16 bases between them. The CDR3 sequence is 14 residues long. The germline gives CDR1 SEHNR, CDR2 FQNEAQ (reference sequence). This CDR3 reads CASSLSEGPGEQYF. The CDR3 bases are TGTGCCAGCAGCTTGTCCGAGGGGCCGGGGGAGCAGTACTTC. Drawing the rest from reference TRBV7-9 and TRBJ2-7, the complete variable domain is DTGVSQNPRHKITKRGQNVTFRCDPISEHNRLYWYRQTLGQGPEFLTYFQNEAQLEKSRLLSDRFSAERPKGSFSTLEIQRTEQGDSAMYLCASSLSEGPGEQYFGPGTRLTVT.

The rearrangement joins TRBV4-2 to TRBJ1-1; no clear D gene. CDR1 LGHNA and CDR2 YNFKEQ come from the germline V gene. With 0 bases removed from V and 3 bases from J, the gap between germline ends came to 11 bases. This CDR3 has 15 residues. The CDR3 nucleotides are TGTGCCAGCAGCCAAGATCCGGGGTGGGACACTGAAGCTTTCTTT. Protein product: CASSQDPGWDTEAFF.